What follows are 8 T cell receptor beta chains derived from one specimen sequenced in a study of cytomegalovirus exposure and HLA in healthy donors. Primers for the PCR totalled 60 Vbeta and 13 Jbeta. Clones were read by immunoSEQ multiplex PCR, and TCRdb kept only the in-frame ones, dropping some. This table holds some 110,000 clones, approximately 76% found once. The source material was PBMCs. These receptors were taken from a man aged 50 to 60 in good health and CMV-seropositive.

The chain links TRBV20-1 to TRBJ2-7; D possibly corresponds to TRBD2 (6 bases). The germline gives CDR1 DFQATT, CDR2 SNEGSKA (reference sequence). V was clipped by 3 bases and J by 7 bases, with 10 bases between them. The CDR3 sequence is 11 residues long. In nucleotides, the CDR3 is TGCAGTGCTAGCATACTAGCTGAGCAGTACTTC. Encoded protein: CSASILAEQYF.

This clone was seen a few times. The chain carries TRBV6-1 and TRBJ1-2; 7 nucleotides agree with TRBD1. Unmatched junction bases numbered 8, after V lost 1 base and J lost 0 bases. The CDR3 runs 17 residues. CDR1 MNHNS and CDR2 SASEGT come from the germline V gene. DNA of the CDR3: TGTGCCAGCAGTGAAGGAGGAATCGACAGGGCTAACTATGGCTACACCTTC. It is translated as CASSEGGIDRANYGYTF.

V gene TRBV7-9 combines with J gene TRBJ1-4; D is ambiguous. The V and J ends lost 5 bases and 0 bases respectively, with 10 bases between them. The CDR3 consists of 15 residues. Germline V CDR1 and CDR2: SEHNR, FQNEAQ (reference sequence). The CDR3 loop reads CASSAGAATNEKLFF. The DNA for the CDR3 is TGTGCCAGCAGCGCCGGAGCTGCAACTAATGAAAAACTGTTTTTT.

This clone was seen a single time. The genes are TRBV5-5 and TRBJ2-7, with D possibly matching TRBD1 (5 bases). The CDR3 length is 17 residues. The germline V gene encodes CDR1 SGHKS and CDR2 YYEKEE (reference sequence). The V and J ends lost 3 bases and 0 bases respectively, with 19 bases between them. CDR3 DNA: TGTGCCAGCAGCTCGGGTTGGGGCTCGGTTACCTCCTACGAGCAGTACTTC. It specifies CASSSGWGSVTSYEQYF.

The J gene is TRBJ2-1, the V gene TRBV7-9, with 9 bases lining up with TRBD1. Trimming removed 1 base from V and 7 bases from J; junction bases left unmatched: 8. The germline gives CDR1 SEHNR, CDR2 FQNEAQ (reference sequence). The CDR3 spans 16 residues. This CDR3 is CASSLVLGGQGNEQFF. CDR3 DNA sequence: TGTGCCAGCAGCTTAGTTTTAGGGGGACAGGGAAATGAGCAGTTCTTC.

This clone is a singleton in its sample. CDR3 coding DNA: TGTGCCAGCAGCATACAGGGCTTAGCTTTCTTT. This gives the protein CASSIQGLAFF. The chain has TRBV6-5 and TRBJ1-1, with D maybe TRBD1 (6 bases). Trimming took 6 bases from V and 10 from J, leaving 12 bases between them. This CDR3 spans 11 amino acids. CDR1 and CDR2 (germline): MNHEY, SVGAGI.

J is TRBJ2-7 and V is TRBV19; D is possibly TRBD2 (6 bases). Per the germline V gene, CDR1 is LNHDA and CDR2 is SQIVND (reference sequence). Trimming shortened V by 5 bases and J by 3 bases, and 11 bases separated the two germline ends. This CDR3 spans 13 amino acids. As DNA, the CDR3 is TGTGCCAGTAGTTTCGGGACTTACTACGAGCAGTACTTC. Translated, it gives CASSFGTYYEQYF.

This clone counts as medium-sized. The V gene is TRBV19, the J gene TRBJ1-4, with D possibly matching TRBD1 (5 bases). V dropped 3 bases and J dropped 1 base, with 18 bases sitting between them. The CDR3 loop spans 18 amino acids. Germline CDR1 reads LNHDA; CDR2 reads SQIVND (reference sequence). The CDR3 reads CASSILGQGFGTNEKLFF. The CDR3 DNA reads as TGTGCCAGTAGTATTTTAGGGCAGGGCTTTGGAACTAATGAAAAACTGTTTTTT.